What follows is one T cell receptor beta chain and its context. The specificity of this receptor is unknown. Per-nucleotide qualities are absent, and no much larger clonotype sits a single base away. This sample includes further DNA sequences coding for the same CDR3. The CDR3 starts with the cysteine, ends with the phenylalanine, and has 14 residues. Only CDR3 DNA remains: 42 bases, in frame from the first base. Trimming leaves V shorter by 5 bases and J shorter by 0 bases, with the junction holding 1 base beyond the gene matches. The CDR1 and CDR2 encoded by the germline V gene are KGHSH and LQKENI. One collaborating source in Seattle enrolled patients while the patients were actively infected and followed the patients over time throughout the course of disease. The collaborating institutions used their own protocols to collect whole blood in K2EDTA tubes. Collaborator samples were shipped for TCRbeta analysis as frozen whole blood, isolated PBMCs, or DNA extracted from either sample type.

This entry belongs to a study of blood T cell repertoires in COVID-19 (dated by TCRdb to the early 2020s). Background on the whole study: Collaborator samples came from the United States, Italy and Spain and covered acute and convalescent phases of COVID-19. Samples were obtained from the ongoing ImmuneRACE study (first 160 participants) and from 1,254 subjects provided by 6 global collaborators. Where available, HLA class I and class II types were obtained from metadata supplied by the sample provider rather than from assay-based typing. Nearly every sample came with metadata listing a de-identified subject ID, COVID-19 status, age in years and sex. A freely available public database, intended as a resource for researchers studying the immune response to SARS-CoV-2, is where the repertoires were released. Subjects who had been exposed to COVID-19, were actively infected with it, or had recovered from it provided the deeply sampled blood TCRbeta repertoires that made up the dataset. The material from the prospective study consisted of cDNA or gDNA derived from T cells, B-cell-depleted T cells, or PBMCs. The study at large found these results: The amount of clinical and demographic metadata varied by source and participant and was provided uncurated.

The immunoSEQ Assay, a bias-controlled multiplex PCR, was used to amplify TCRbeta CDR3 regions from genomic DNA. As for the original processing: The number of nucleated cells in each sample was estimated from the amplification of reference gene primers within the assay. To quantify the absolute abundance of each unique TCRbeta CDR3 rearrangement, sequence reads were collapsed and filtered. For each sample, productive Simpson clonality was calculated by taking the square root of Simpson's diversity index across productive rearrangements. TCRdb provides this immuneACCESS table in a form limited to in-frame rearrangements. Some clones are lacking; in checked studies, under half of them reflect an unresolved V gene, and why the rest are absent is not known. V, J and clone size were drawn from that table, and D and trimming were deduced from the DNA. The table for this sample lists 350,000 or so clones; roughly 87% of them were counted only once. Clones ranked in the top ten supply around 4% of the sample.

The chain uses TRBV18 and TRBJ1-3, with 7 central nucleotides matching TRBD1. Sequences were obtained from peripheral blood. The source of this sequence is a woman aged 60-75 years with COVID-19, enrolled during active disease. The CDR3 reads CASSRDSSGNTIYF. Read as DNA, the sequence is TGTGCCAGCTCAAGGGACAGCTCTGGAAACACCATATATTTT.